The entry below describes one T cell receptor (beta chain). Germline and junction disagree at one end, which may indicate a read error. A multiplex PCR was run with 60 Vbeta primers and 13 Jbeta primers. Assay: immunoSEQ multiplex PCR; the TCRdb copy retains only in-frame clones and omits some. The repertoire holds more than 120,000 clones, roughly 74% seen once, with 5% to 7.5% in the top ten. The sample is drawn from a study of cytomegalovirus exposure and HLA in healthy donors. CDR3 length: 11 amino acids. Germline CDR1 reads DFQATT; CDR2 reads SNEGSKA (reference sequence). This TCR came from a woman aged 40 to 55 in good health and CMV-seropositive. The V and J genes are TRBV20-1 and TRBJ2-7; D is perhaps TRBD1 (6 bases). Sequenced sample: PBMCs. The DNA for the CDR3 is TGCAGTGCCCTTTCCGGGACACGGTCCCACTTC. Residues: CSALSGTRSHF.